This record covers a single TCR beta chain. The data originate from a study of T cell responses to AZD1222 COVID-19 vaccine. V lost 4 bases and J lost 1; bases outside the gene matches: 4. This CDR3 is 16 amino acids long. In germline, CDR1 is MNHNS, CDR2 SASEGT. Data came from immunoSEQ multiplex PCR; TCRdb stores just in-frame clones and leaves some out. The profile shows 90,000 to 150,000 clones, about 90% of them singletons. The V call is TRBV6-1, the J call TRBJ2-2; 9 bases fit TRBD2. The sample in question was peripheral blood, obtained 28 days after the second AZD1222 dose. The sequence was obtained from an adult who received the AZD1222 COVID-19 vaccine. CDR3 in DNA: TGTGCCAGCAGTGTGCTAGCGGGAAAGAACACCGGGGAGCTGTTTTTT. Protein sequence: CASSVLAGKNTGELFF.